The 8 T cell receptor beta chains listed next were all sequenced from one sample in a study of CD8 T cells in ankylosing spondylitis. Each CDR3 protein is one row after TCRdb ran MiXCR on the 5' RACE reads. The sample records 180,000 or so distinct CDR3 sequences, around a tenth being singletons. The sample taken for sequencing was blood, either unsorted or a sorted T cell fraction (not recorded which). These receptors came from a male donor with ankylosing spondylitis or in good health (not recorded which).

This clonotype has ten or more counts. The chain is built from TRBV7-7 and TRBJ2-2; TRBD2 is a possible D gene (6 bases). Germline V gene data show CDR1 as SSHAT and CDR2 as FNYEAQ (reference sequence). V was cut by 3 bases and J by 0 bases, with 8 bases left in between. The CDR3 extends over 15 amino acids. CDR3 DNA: TGTGCCAGCAGCTTTGGCGGGGCGAACACCGGGGAGCTGTTTTTT. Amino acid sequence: CASSFGGANTGELFF.

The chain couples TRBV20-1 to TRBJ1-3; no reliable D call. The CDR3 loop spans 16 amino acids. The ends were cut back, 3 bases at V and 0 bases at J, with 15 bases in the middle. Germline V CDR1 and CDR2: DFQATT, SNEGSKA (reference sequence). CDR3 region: CSASSPIRSSGNTIYF. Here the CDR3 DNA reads TGCAGTGCTAGTTCCCCCATAAGGTCCTCTGGAAACACCATATATTTT.

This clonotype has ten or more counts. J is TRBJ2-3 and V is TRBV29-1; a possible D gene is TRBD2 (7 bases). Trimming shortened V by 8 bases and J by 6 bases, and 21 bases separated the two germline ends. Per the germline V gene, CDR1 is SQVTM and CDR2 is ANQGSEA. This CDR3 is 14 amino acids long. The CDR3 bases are TGCAGCCTTTTTTCCTGGGGGGGCAGTGATACGCAGTATTTT. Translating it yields CSLFSWGGSDTQYF.

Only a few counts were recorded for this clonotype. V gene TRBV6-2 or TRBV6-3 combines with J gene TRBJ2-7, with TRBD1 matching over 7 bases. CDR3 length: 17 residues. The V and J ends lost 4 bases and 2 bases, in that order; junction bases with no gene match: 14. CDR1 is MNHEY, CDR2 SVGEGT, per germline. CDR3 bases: TGTGCCAGCAGTTTCTTACAGGGGACCAGCCAAGCCTACGAGCAGTACTTC. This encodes CASSFLQGTSQAYEQYF.

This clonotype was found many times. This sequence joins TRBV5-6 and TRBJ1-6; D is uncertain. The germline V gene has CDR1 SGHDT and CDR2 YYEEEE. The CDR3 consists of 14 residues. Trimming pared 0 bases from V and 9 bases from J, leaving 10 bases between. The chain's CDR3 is CASSLARFRSPLHF. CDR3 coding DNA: TGTGCCAGCAGCTTGGCCCGGTTTCGTTCACCCCTCCACTTT.

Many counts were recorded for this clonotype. The CDR3 loop is CSVGDRAKTEAFF. The CDR3 bases are TGCAGCGTGGGGGACAGGGCGAAGACTGAAGCTTTCTTT. The chain couples TRBV29-1 to TRBJ1-1; 9 bases line up with TRBD1. CDR3 length: 13 residues. Germline-derived CDR1 and CDR2 are SQVTM and ANQGSEA. Unmatched junction bases numbered 7, after V lost 6 bases and J lost 5 bases.

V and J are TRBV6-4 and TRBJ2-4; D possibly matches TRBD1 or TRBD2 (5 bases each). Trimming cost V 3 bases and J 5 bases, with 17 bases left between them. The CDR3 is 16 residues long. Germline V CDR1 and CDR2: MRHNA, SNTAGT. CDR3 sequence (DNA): TGTGCCAGCAGTGAAAATCTTGTGGTGGGGGAAAACATTCAGTACTTC. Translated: CASSENLVVGENIQYF.

This CDR3 reads CASSLEQGLSNEQFF. The CDR3 nucleotides are TGTGCCAGCAGCTTAGAACAGGGGCTTAGCAATGAGCAGTTCTTC. This rearrangement joins TRBV7-8 to TRBJ2-1; 7 bases line up with TRBD1. The CDR3 spans 15 residues. Unmatched junction bases numbered 6, after V lost 1 base and J lost 6 bases. Per the germline V gene, CDR1 is SGHVS and CDR2 is FQNEAQ.